The clone carrying this T cell receptor beta chain has only a few counts. A much larger clonotype is one base distant, so this may be a read error. This sample stems from a study of metastatic and nonmetastatic thyroid tumors. Thyroid surgery had not been preceded by any treatment in any patient. TCRdb re-clonotyped the PCR reads via MiXCR. This sample has tens of thousands of clones, with around 13% found just once. The CDR3 consists of 13 residues. Sequencing was done on a sample of tumor tissue. The chain joins TRBV12-3 or TRBV12-4 to TRBJ2-2, with 7 bases identical to TRBD1. This sequence originates from a female donor with papillary thyroid cancer or a benign thyroid nodule (not recorded which). Some clones in this sample may be carry-over from other donors' samples. CDR3 nucleotide sequence: TGTTCCAGCAGCGTACAGGGGTCCGGGGAGCTGTTTTTT. This codes for CSSSVQGSGELFF.